This record looks at one T cell receptor (beta chain) sequence and its context. What it binds is unknown. This entry comes from a study of T-cell memory formation after mild COVID-19. Using its own MiXCR run on the 5' RACE reads, TCRdb lists one record per CDR3 protein. The sample includes roughly 450,000 distinct CDR3 sequences, 15% to 20% seen only once; the top ten take about 12%. The CDR3 extends over 14 amino acids. The V gene lost 2 bases and the J gene lost 2 bases, with 10 bases spanning the gap. Germline CDR1 is SGHRS and CDR2 is YFSETQ. Study-wide findings and caveats: Second-wave clones that peaked on day 37 lacked confirmed SARS-CoV-2 specificity. Contracting clones from day 15 to 85 had balanced CD4/CD8; later expanders favoured CD4+. Mainly CM and EM harbored the contracting CD4+ clones; mainly EMRA harbored the CD8+ ones.

The sample comprised PBMCs or a T cell subset sorted from them (not recorded which). The chain employs TRBV5-1 and TRBJ1-1; D gene ambiguous. The receptor was derived from an adult woman who had mild COVID-19 (a few samples of this study predate the infection). Cell type and time point are not known. For the CDR3, the DNA is TGCGCCAGCAGCTTTGGACCAGTCAACACTGAAGCTTTCTTT. This sequence encodes CASSFGPVNTEAFF.